This passage covers 9 T cell receptor beta chains from one sample sequenced in a study of blood T cell repertoires in COVID-19. Sequencing used immunoSEQ multiplex PCR; TCRdb keeps in-frame clones, though not all of them. Among about 250,000 clones listed, 65% to 90% were seen once. The sequencing input was peripheral blood. The receptors stem from a woman in her sixties or seventies with acute or convalescent COVID-19.

J is TRBJ1-4 and V is TRBV5-4, with 7 positions matching TRBD1. CDR1 is SGHNT, CDR2 YYREEE, per germline (reference sequence). The J segment lost 4 bases and the V segment lost 4 bases, leaving 4 bases of the junction unmatched. There are 14 residues in the CDR3. The CDR3 region has the DNA TGTGCCAGCAGCCAACAGGGGTATAATGAAAAACTGTTTTTT. Protein: CASSQQGYNEKLFF.

This clone was found once. V and J are TRBV6-1 and TRBJ1-4, with D perhaps TRBD1 (5 bases). This CDR3 region has 16 residues. Deletions cut 0 bases from V and 2 bases from J, with 10 bases between. Germline CDR1 is MNHNS and CDR2 is SASEGT. In nucleotides, the CDR3 is TGTGCCAGCAGTGAAGCCCCGGGACTGACTAATGAAAAACTGTTTTTT. Protein sequence: CASSEAPGLTNEKLFF.

This clone was seen a handful of times. V usage is TRBV7-2 and J usage is TRBJ2-6, with 7 bases aligning to TRBD2. Per germline, CDR1 SGHTA and CDR2 FQGNSA. Trimming removed 5 bases from V and 1 base from J; junction bases left unmatched: 11. The CDR3 is 18 residues long. The CDR3 is CASSPLLGRGSGANVLTF. CDR3 nucleotide sequence: TGTGCCAGCAGCCCGCTATTGGGGAGGGGATCTGGGGCCAACGTCCTGACTTTC.

This clone was recorded only once. The genes are TRBV6-6 and TRBJ1-6, with 8 nucleotides matching TRBD1. The CDR3 is 14 residues long. With 6 bases clipped from V and 5 bases from J, the junction kept 3 bases outside the gene matches. Germline CDR1 and CDR2: MNHNY and SVGAGI (reference sequence). CDR3 nucleotides: TGTGCCAGCAGGGGACAGGCTAATAATTCACCCCTCCACTTT. It is translated as CASRGQANNSPLHF.

The chain recombines TRBV5-1 with TRBJ1-1; unclear D gene. The CDR3 contains 15 residues. Trimming cost V 2 bases and J 0 bases, with 11 bases left between them. Germline V gene sequence: CDR1 SGHRS, CDR2 YFSETQ. Here the CDR3 reads CASSFGQVMNTEAFF. DNA of the CDR3: TGCGCCAGCAGCTTCGGTCAGGTCATGAACACTGAAGCTTTCTTT.

The V call is TRBV5-1, the J call TRBJ2-7, with TRBD1 matching over 7 bases. Germline values: CDR1 SGHRS, CDR2 YFSETQ. The CDR3 loop spans 14 amino acids. The junction had 4 bases not matched to a gene; V was cut back by 2 bases and J by 2 bases. The CDR3 loop is CASSFRDSTYEQYF. In DNA, the CDR3 is TGCGCCAGCAGCTTCCGGGACAGCACCTACGAGCAGTACTTC.

V usage is TRBV2 and J usage is TRBJ1-2; TRBD1 is a possible D gene (6 bases). V was cut by 6 bases and J by 7 bases, with 15 bases left in between. The length of the CDR3 is 13 residues. The germline V gene has CDR1 SNHLY and CDR2 FYNNEI. The DNA for the CDR3 is TGTGCCAGCAGCCGGGACACCCTTTCTGGCTACACCTTC. Encoded protein: CASSRDTLSGYTF. Based on the CDR3 plus reference TRBV2 and TRBJ1-2, the full variable domain is EPEVTQTPSHQVTQMGQEVILRCVPISNHLYFYWYRQILGQKVEFLVSFYNNEISEKSEIFDDQFSVERPDGSNFTLKIRSTKLEDSAMYFCASSRDTLSGYTFGSGTRLTVV.

V usage is TRBV6-5 and J usage is TRBJ1-1; no firm D call. V was trimmed by 7 bases and J by 2 bases, leaving 11 bases between them. Germline V gene data show CDR1 as MNHEY and CDR2 as SVGAGI. The CDR3 loop spans 13 amino acids. The CDR3 reads CASIFQANTEAFF. CDR3 DNA: TGTGCCAGCATCTTCCAGGCCAACACTGAAGCTTTCTTT.

This sequence joins TRBV5-6 and TRBJ1-2; D remains ambiguous. This CDR3 has 15 residues. Trimming shortened V by 4 bases and J by 6 bases, and 19 bases separated the two germline ends. Germline V CDR1 and CDR2: SGHDT, YYEEEE. The chain's CDR3 is CASSPVVPLRDGYTF. CDR3 DNA sequence: TGTGCCAGCAGCCCGGTGGTACCCCTTCGAGATGGCTACACCTTC.